The 10 T cell receptor beta chains reported below all come from one sample, sequenced in a study of graft-versus-host responses after intestinal transplantation. Measured with immunoSEQ multiplex PCR; TCRdb has only the in-frame clones, and not every one. The top ten hold around 0.36% of the sample, which has some 90,000 clones, approximately 90% seen once. No antigen is known for these receptors. Here the sequenced sample was unstimulated CD8+ T cells sorted from spleen or lymph node cells, taken before transplant. The receptors derive from a human donor who was the organ donor for an intestinal transplant.

Written as DNA, the CDR3 is TGTGCCAGCAGCAACAGGGCGATCTACAATGAGCAGTTCTTC. Translation gives CASSNRAIYNEQFF. The chain links TRBV27 to TRBJ2-1; tentatively, D is TRBD1 (6 bases). Trimming stripped 6 bases from V and 3 bases from J, with 12 bases between. The CDR3 length is 14 residues. Germline V gene data show CDR1 as MNHEY and CDR2 as SMNVEV (reference sequence).

This rearrangement joins TRBV7-6 to TRBJ2-6; D might be TRBD2 (6 bases). V was trimmed by 4 bases and J by 0 bases, leaving 19 bases between them. This CDR3 is built from 19 residues. Germline lookup yields CDR1 SGHVS and CDR2 FNYEAQ. As DNA, the CDR3 is TGTGCCAGCAGCTCTGCCTCCGGGACGGACTACTCTGGGGCCAACGTCCTGACTTTC. It specifies CASSSASGTDYSGANVLTF.

The gene calls are TRBV9 and TRBJ2-7, with 8 bases that match TRBD1. V dropped 4 bases and J dropped 5; count of bases not matched to a gene: 8. CDR3 length: 14 amino acids. The germline V gene encodes CDR1 SGDLS and CDR2 YYNGEE. CDR3 amino acids: CASSSGQGSNEQYF. In DNA, the CDR3 is TGTGCCAGCAGCAGCGGACAGGGTAGCAACGAGCAGTACTTC.

This chain joins TRBV7-9 and TRBJ1-2; 9 bases match TRBD1. Per the germline V gene, CDR1 is SEHNR and CDR2 is FQNEAQ (reference sequence). With V trimmed by 2 bases and J by 4 bases, 8 bases remained unmatched. The CDR3 spans 16 residues. The CDR3 DNA reads TGTGCCAGCAGCTTACCGTGGGACAGGGTAGTCTATGGCTACACCTTC. Translating it yields CASSLPWDRVVYGYTF.

The rearrangement uses TRBV4-1 and TRBJ2-5; TRBD1 is a possible D gene (6 bases). The CDR3 is made up of 13 amino acids. The germline V gene has CDR1 MGHRA and CDR2 YSYEKL. The V and J ends lost 4 bases and 11 bases respectively, with 17 bases between them. DNA for the CDR3: TGCGCCAGCAGCCGGCAACAGGGAACGGAGCAGTACTTC. Its protein is CASSRQQGTEQYF.

J is TRBJ1-3 and V is TRBV7-8, with 8 bases aligning to TRBD1. J lost 3 bases, V lost 7 bases, and 11 bases had no gene match. Germline loops: CDR1 SGHVS, CDR2 FQNEAQ. This CDR3 has 16 amino acids. The CDR3 spells CASTPRTGSIGNTIYF. CDR3 bases: TGTGCCAGCACTCCAAGGACAGGGAGCATTGGAAACACCATATATTTT.

V gene TRBV6-1 combines with J gene TRBJ2-7, with TRBD1 matching over 10 bases. There are 13 residues in the CDR3. With 1 base clipped from V and 6 bases from J, the junction kept 0 bases outside the gene matches. Germline CDR1 MNHNS, CDR2 SASEGT. DNA for the CDR3: TGTGCCAGCAGTGAAGGGACAGGGGGCGAGCAGTACTTC. This codes for CASSEGTGGEQYF.

This chain joins TRBV4-1 and TRBJ1-6; D gene ambiguous. CDR1 is MGHRA and CDR2 is YSYEKL in the germline V gene. The CDR3 runs 16 residues. The V end lost 0 bases, the J end lost 9 bases, and 15 bases lay between the germline ends. The DNA for the CDR3 is TGCGCCAGCAGCCAAGATTGGGGAGGGAATTTTTCACCCCTCCACTTT. Residues: CASSQDWGGNFSPLHF.

The chain is built from TRBV7-4 and TRBJ1-5, with D maybe TRBD1 (5 bases). From germline, CDR1 is SGHVT and CDR2 SQSDAQ. Trimming shortened V by 5 bases and J by 3 bases, and 17 bases separated the two germline ends. This CDR3 has 16 residues. The CDR3 DNA reads as TGTGCCAGCAGCCCATGGGCAGGGATGAACAATCAGCCCCAGCATTTT. Translating it yields CASSPWAGMNNQPQHF.

The rearrangement joins TRBV7-2 to TRBJ2-3; D is possibly TRBD2 (6 bases). With 5 bases removed from V and 4 bases from J, the gap between germline ends came to 10 bases. The germline gives CDR1 SGHTA, CDR2 FQGNSA. The length of the CDR3 is 13 residues. The CDR3 bases are TGTGCCAGCAGCCTCGGCGGGGCAGATACGCAGTATTTT. Amino acid sequence: CASSLGGADTQYF.